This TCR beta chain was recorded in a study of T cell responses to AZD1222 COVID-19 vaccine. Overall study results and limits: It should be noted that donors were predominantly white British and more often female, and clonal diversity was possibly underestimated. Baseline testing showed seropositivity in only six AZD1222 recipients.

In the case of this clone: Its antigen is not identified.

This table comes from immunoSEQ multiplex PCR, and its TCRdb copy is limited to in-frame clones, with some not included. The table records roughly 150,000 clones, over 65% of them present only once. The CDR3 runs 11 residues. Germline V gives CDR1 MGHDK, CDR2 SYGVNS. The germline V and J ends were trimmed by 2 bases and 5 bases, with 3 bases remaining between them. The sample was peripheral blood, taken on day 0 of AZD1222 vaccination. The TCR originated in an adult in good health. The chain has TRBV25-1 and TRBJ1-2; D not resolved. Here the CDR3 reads CASSELYGYTF. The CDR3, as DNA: TGTGCCAGCAGTGAACTTTATGGCTACACCTTC.